This TCR beta chain was obtained from a study of blood T cell repertoires in COVID-19. About the study: Acute and convalescent COVID-19 samples came from the United States, Italy and Spain. PBMCs, B-cell-depleted T cells, or T cells provided the cDNA or gDNA that made up the material.

This CDR3 contains 15 residues. Unmatched junction bases numbered 7, after V lost 2 bases and J lost 5 bases. CDR1 and CDR2 from the germline V gene are SGHRS and YFSETQ. Here immunoSEQ multiplex PCR was the method, and the copy in TCRdb shows in-frame clones only, minus some. The sample yields some 150,000 clones, 80% to 90% seen once. The source of this sequence is a man between 18 and 29 years old with active or convalescent COVID-19. V gene TRBV5-1 combines with J gene TRBJ2-3, with 8 bases identical to TRBD2. Sequenced input: peripheral blood. The chain's CDR3 is CASSFGSGEVDTQYF. The CDR3 DNA reads as TGCGCCAGCAGCTTCGGTAGCGGGGAAGTAGATACGCAGTATTTT. The whole variable domain, remainder taken from reference TRBV5-1 and TRBJ2-3, is KAGVTQTPRYLIKTRGQQVTLSCSPISGHRSVSWYQQTPGQGLQFLFEYFSETQRNKGNFPGRFSGRQFSNSRSEMNVSTLELGDSALYLCASSFGSGEVDTQYFGPGTRLTVL.